These 20 T cell receptor beta chains were sequenced from one sample in a study of T cell responses to AZD1222 COVID-19 vaccine. TCRdb's copy holds only in-frame clones and misses some; the assay was immunoSEQ multiplex PCR. The table records 68,000 or so clones, almost 90% of them present only once. Sample: peripheral blood, taken on day 0 of AZD1222 vaccination. Receptors originate from an adult in good health.

This clone was recorded once. The chain couples TRBV11-3 to TRBJ2-5; perhaps D is TRBD1 or TRBD2 (6 bases each). V was trimmed by 1 base and J by 5 bases, leaving 11 bases between them. This CDR3 region has 14 residues. Germline CDR1 and CDR2: SGHNT and YENEEA. The DNA for the CDR3 is TGTGCCAGCAGCTTAGCGGGGGCGAGGGAGACCCAGTACTTC. Translation gives CASSLAGARETQYF.

The chain combines TRBV5-4 with TRBJ2-3; 8 nucleotides align to TRBD1. Germline CDR1 SGHNT, CDR2 YYREEE (reference sequence). V trimming: 4 bases; J trimming: 1 base; junction bases outside the gene matches: 8. This CDR3 contains 16 residues. The CDR3 nucleotides are TGTGCCAGCAGCCCGGCGACAGGGGTGGGCACAGATACGCAGTATTTT. Protein product: CASSPATGVGTDTQYF.

The chain has TRBV6-1 and TRBJ1-5; no clear D. The CDR3 length is 15 residues. V lost 3 bases to trimming and J lost 2 bases, with 11 bases between them. Germline V gives CDR1 MNHNS, CDR2 SASEGT. CDR3 nucleotides: TGTGCCAGCAGTGAGAGGGAATCTGGCAATCAGCCCCAGCATTTT. This encodes CASSERESGNQPQHF.

This clone has only a few counts. The genes are TRBV4-1 and TRBJ2-7; no firm D call. Germline V gives CDR1 MGHRA, CDR2 YSYEKL. The CDR3 spans 15 residues. V was clipped by 4 bases and J by 9 bases, with 22 bases between them. CDR3 sequence (DNA): TGCGCCAGCAGCCCCGTAGCCTCGTCACTACGAGGGCAGTACTTC. Translation gives CASSPVASSLRGQYF.

This clone was counted once. J is TRBJ1-6 and V is TRBV27; D is perhaps TRBD1 (5 bases). The germline V and J ends were trimmed by 2 bases and 4 bases, with 9 bases remaining between them. Germline V CDR1 and CDR2: MNHEY, SMNVEV (reference sequence). This CDR3 is built from 15 residues. In DNA form, the CDR3 reads TGTGCCAGCAGTTTAGTACAGGCTTATAATTCACCCCTCCACTTT. Its translation: CASSLVQAYNSPLHF.

The chain uses TRBV7-9 and TRBJ2-7; 8 nucleotides agree with TRBD1. The CDR3 runs 17 residues. In germline, CDR1 is SEHNR, CDR2 FQNEAQ (reference sequence). Trimming at V came to 0 bases and at J to 4 bases, leaving 11 bases not matched to a gene. The CDR3 loop is CASSLAISSGGMYEQYF. CDR3 coding DNA: TGTGCCAGCAGCTTAGCCATTTCGTCAGGGGGCATGTACGAGCAGTACTTC.

The CDR3 nucleotides are TGTGCCAGCAGTCTAGGGTCCCCGCCGGGCTACACCTTC. Translated, it gives CASSLGSPPGYTF. The chain is built from TRBV28 and TRBJ1-2; D is unclear. The germline gives CDR1 MDHEN, CDR2 SYDVKM. The CDR3 contains 13 residues. Trimming stripped 5 bases from V and 8 bases from J, with 15 bases between.

This rearrangement joins TRBV4-1 to TRBJ2-7; 7 nucleotides align to TRBD2. Per germline, CDR1 MGHRA and CDR2 YSYEKL. The length of the CDR3 is 15 residues. V trimming: 1 base; J trimming: 3 bases; junction bases outside the gene matches: 6. CDR3 nucleotide sequence: TGCGCCAGCAGCCAAGCACTAGCGACCTACTACGAGCAGTACTTC. Encoded protein: CASSQALATYYEQYF.

V and J are TRBV19 and TRBJ2-4; perhaps TRBD1 as D (7 bases). There are 15 residues in the CDR3. Looked up from germline, CDR1 is LNHDA and CDR2 is SQIVND (reference sequence). Trimming cost V 3 bases and J 8 bases, with 17 bases left between them. The CDR3 reads CASSIGQARGDIQYF. CDR3 bases: TGTGCCAGTAGTATTGGACAGGCGAGGGGGGACATTCAGTACTTC.

The V call is TRBV11-2, the J call TRBJ2-7; TRBD1 might be the D (6 bases). Trimming cost V 5 bases and J 4 bases, with 12 bases left between them. This CDR3 region has 13 residues. Germline CDR1 and CDR2: SGHAT and FQNNGV. The CDR3 region has the DNA TGTGCCAGCAGCCCGGGCAGGGGATACGAGCAGTACTTC. Translation gives CASSPGRGYEQYF. Looking up the rest from reference TRBV11-2 and TRBJ2-7 gives the full variable domain: EAGVAQSPRYKIIEKRQSVAFWCNPISGHATLYWYQQILGQGPKLLIQFQNNGVVDDSQLPKDRFSAERLKGVDSTLKIQPAKLEDSAVYLCASSPGRGYEQYFGPGTRLTVT.

The chain recombines TRBV10-2 with TRBJ1-6, with 7 bases that match TRBD1. Germline assignment: CDR1 WSHSY and CDR2 SAAADI. The CDR3 is 13 residues long. The ends lost 3 bases at V and 9 bases at J; junction bases unmatched: 2. CDR3 sequence: CASSDRGVSPLHF. CDR3 in DNA: TGCGCCAGCAGTGACAGGGGGGTTTCACCCCTCCACTTT.

This chain links TRBV7-2 with TRBJ2-1, with 11 bases fitting TRBD2. CDR1 and CDR2 from the germline V gene are SGHTA and FQGNSA. The V and J ends lost 4 bases and 9 bases, in that order; junction bases with no gene match: 11. The CDR3 contains 16 residues. The CDR3 nucleotides read TGTGCCAGCAGCTCCCACCCCCTAGCGGGAGGCGGTGAGCAGTTCTTC. Translation: CASSSHPLAGGGEQFF.

The chain uses TRBV27 and TRBJ2-6; TRBD1 agrees at 7 bases. CDR3 length: 14 residues. The V gene end was trimmed by 4 bases and the J gene end by 4 bases; junction bases not matched to a gene: 1. Per the germline V gene, CDR1 is MNHEY and CDR2 is SMNVEV (reference sequence). CDR3 sequence reads: CASSSGGGANVLTF. CDR3 DNA sequence: TGTGCCAGCAGTTCAGGGGGAGGGGCCAACGTCCTGACTTTC. Drawing the rest from reference TRBV27 and TRBJ2-6, the complete variable domain is EAQVTQNPRYLITVTGKKLTVTCSQNMNHEYMSWYRQDPGLGLRQIYYSMNVEVTDKGDVPEGYKVSRKEKRNFPLILESPSPNQTSLYFCASSSGGGANVLTFGAGSRLTVL.

The chain joins TRBV18 to TRBJ2-1, with 7 nucleotides matching TRBD1. Germline lookup yields CDR1 KGHSH and CDR2 LQKENI. This CDR3 is built from 16 residues. V gave up 3 bases and J gave up 1 base; unmatched junction bases: 6. CDR3 sequence reads: CASSPLQGPSYNEQFF. The CDR3 DNA reads TGTGCCAGCTCACCTTTACAGGGGCCATCCTACAATGAGCAGTTCTTC. Filled out from reference TRBV18 and TRBJ2-1, the complete variable domain reads NAGVMQNPRHLVRRRGQEARLRCSPMKGHSHVYWYRQLPEEGLKFMVYLQKENIIDESGMPKERFSAEFPKEGPSILRIQQVVRGDSAAYFCASSPLQGPSYNEQFFGPGTRLTVL.

This clone has a handful of counts. In nucleotides, the CDR3 is TGTGCCAGCAGTTACTCGGGTGCCCTTAGCAATCAGCCCCAGCATTTT. It specifies CASSYSGALSNQPQHF. The chain is built from TRBV6-2 or TRBV6-3 and TRBJ1-5; D gene uncertain. Germline V gene lookup returns CDR1 MNHEY and CDR2 SVGEGT. There are 16 residues in the CDR3. V was cut by 0 bases and J by 0 bases, with 9 bases left in between.

This rearrangement joins TRBV28 to TRBJ2-7, with 7 bases aligning to TRBD2. The germline V gene encodes CDR1 MDHEN and CDR2 SYDVKM. The junction had 14 bases not matched to a gene; V was cut back by 3 bases and J by 9 bases. This CDR3 region has 15 residues. CDR3 sequence: CASSLFSGPLRGQYF. The CDR3 nucleotides read TGTGCCAGCAGTTTGTTTAGCGGGCCCCTACGAGGGCAGTACTTC.

The chain employs TRBV25-1 and TRBJ1-3; D unclear. V was pared by 1 base and J by 0 bases, with 4 bases between. Germline V CDR1 and CDR2: MGHDK, SYGVNS. CDR3 length: 14 residues. The CDR3 region is CASSEWISGNTIYF. CDR3 DNA sequence: TGTGCCAGCAGTGAATGGATCTCTGGAAACACCATATATTTT.

The chain recombines TRBV7-2 with TRBJ2-5; D call uncertain. Germline values: CDR1 SGHTA, CDR2 FQGNSA. CDR3 length: 15 residues. V lost 1 base to trimming and J lost 2 bases, with 11 bases between them. The CDR3 loop reads CASSLVPNPQETQYF. CDR3 sequence (DNA): TGTGCCAGCAGCTTAGTTCCTAACCCGCAAGAGACCCAGTACTTC.

The chain recombines TRBV29-1 with TRBJ2-1; D possibly corresponds to TRBD2 (5 bases). The CDR3 contains 16 residues. Looked up from germline, CDR1 is SQVTM and CDR2 is ANQGSEA. V was trimmed by 7 bases and J by 0 bases, leaving 19 bases between them. For the CDR3, the DNA is TGCAGCGCCTCGATGTGGACCAGCGGCTCCTACAATGAGCAGTTCTTC. The encoded protein is CSASMWTSGSYNEQFF.

This chain uses TRBV24-1 with TRBJ2-3, with D perhaps TRBD1 (6 bases). The CDR3 spans 16 residues. Trimming took off 4 bases at V and 2 bases at J, with 15 bases between the two ends. Germline V gene sequence: CDR1 KGHDR, CDR2 SFDVKD. CDR3 residues: CATSDRPGHLTDTQYF. The CDR3 coding sequence is TGTGCCACCAGTGACCGACCGGGACACCTCACAGATACGCAGTATTTT.